A single sample is the source of the 8 T cell receptor beta chains below, sequenced in a study of T cell responses to AZD1222 COVID-19 vaccine. Sequencing was performed with immunoSEQ multiplex PCR; in TCRdb, only in-frame clones are kept and a portion is missing. The sample holds around 130,000 clones; approximately 88% are singletons and the top ten take around 8%. The specimen was peripheral blood, collected on day 0 of AZD1222 vaccination. The receptors shown here come from an adult in good health.

The CDR3 loop reads CASSPSRGEGYNEQFF. CDR3 DNA sequence: TGTGCCAGCAGTCCCTCGCGGGGGGAGGGGTACAATGAGCAGTTCTTC. This sequence joins TRBV27 and TRBJ2-1; 8 bases line up with TRBD2. With 5 bases clipped from V and 4 bases from J, the junction kept 10 bases outside the gene matches. Germline CDR1 and CDR2: MNHEY and SMNVEV (reference sequence). The CDR3 is made up of 16 amino acids.

The V gene is TRBV30, the J gene TRBJ1-5; TRBD1 matches 7 bases. CDR3 length equals 14 residues. Trimming removed 3 bases from V and 6 bases from J; junction bases left unmatched: 8. Germline V gene data show CDR1 as GTSNPN and CDR2 as SVGIG (reference sequence). CDR3 amino acids: CAWSTGVEGQPQHF. The DNA of the CDR3 is TGTGCCTGGAGCACAGGGGTTGAGGGTCAGCCCCAGCATTTT.

This clone appeared once. The rearrangement uses TRBV7-2 and TRBJ1-5, with D perhaps matching TRBD1 (5 bases). This CDR3 has 14 amino acids. Germline CDR1 reads SGHTA; CDR2 reads FQGNSA. The V and J ends lost 5 bases and 2 bases respectively, with 10 bases between them. CDR3 in DNA: TGTGCCAGCAGCGGCCGGGGGGGCAATCAGCCCCAGCATTTT. It yields the protein CASSGRGGNQPQHF.

In this sample, this clone turned up once. V and J are TRBV5-1 and TRBJ2-3, with a weak D call TRBD2 (5 bases). V lost 0 bases and J lost 0, with 8 bases in between. Germline V gene sequence: CDR1 SGHRS, CDR2 YFSETQ. The CDR3 is made up of 15 amino acids. The CDR3 loop is CASSLASTSTDTQYF. CDR3 in DNA: TGCGCCAGCAGCTTGGCTAGCACTAGCACAGATACGCAGTATTTT.

The chain recombines TRBV29-1 with TRBJ2-7, with TRBD1 matching 11 bases. The CDR3 extends over 14 amino acids. From germline, CDR1 is SQVTM and CDR2 ANQGSEA. Unmatched junction bases numbered 4, after V lost 4 bases and J lost 2 bases. CDR3 nucleotides: TGCAGCGTTGGAGGGACAGGGGGTCCCTACGAGCAGTACTTC. Protein sequence: CSVGGTGGPYEQYF.

The gene calls are TRBV25-1 and TRBJ1-2; D gene uncertain. The germline gives CDR1 MGHDK, CDR2 SYGVNS. Trimming left V 5 bases short and J 7 bases short, with 5 bases between. This CDR3 region has 10 residues. CDR3 DNA: TGTGCCAGCAGTCTGGTTGGCTACACCTTC. This translates into CASSLVGYTF.

The chain couples TRBV5-6 to TRBJ1-6; a possible D gene is TRBD1 (5 bases). The CDR3 covers 16 residues. The germline V and J ends were trimmed by 4 bases and 5 bases, with 16 bases remaining between them. Germline V gives CDR1 SGHDT, CDR2 YYEEEE. In DNA, the CDR3 is TGTGCCAGCAGCCCTGGGGCAGGGAGACATAATTCACCCCTCCACTTT. Encoded protein: CASSPGAGRHNSPLHF. The complete variable domain, with remaining parts taken from reference TRBV5-6 and TRBJ1-6, reads DAGVTQSPTHLIKTRGQQVTLRCSPKSGHDTVSWYQQALGQGPQFIFQYYEEEERQRGNFPDRFSGHQFPNYSSELNVNALLLGDSALYLCASSPGAGRHNSPLHFGNGTRLTVT.

The chain joins TRBV10-1 to TRBJ2-1, with TRBD2 matching over 14 bases. The germline V gene has CDR1 WNHNN and CDR2 SYGVQD (reference sequence). There are 15 residues in the CDR3. The J segment lost 10 bases and the V segment lost 2 bases, leaving 4 bases of the junction unmatched. The CDR3 protein is CASSEPGLAGVEQFF. As DNA, the CDR3 is TGCGCCAGCAGTGAGCCGGGACTAGCGGGAGTCGAGCAGTTCTTC.